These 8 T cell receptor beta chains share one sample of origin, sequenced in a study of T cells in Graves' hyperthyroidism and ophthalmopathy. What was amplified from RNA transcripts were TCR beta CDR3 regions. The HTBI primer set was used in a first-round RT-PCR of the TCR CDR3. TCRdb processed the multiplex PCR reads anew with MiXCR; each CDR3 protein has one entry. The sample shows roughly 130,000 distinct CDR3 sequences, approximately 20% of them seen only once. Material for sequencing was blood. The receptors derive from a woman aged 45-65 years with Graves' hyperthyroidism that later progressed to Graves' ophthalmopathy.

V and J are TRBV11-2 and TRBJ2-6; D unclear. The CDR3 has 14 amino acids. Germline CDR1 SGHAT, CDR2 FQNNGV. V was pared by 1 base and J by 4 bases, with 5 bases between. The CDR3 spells CASSLAAGANVLTF. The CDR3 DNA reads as TGTGCCAGCAGCTTAGCCGCCGGGGCCAACGTCCTGACTTTC.

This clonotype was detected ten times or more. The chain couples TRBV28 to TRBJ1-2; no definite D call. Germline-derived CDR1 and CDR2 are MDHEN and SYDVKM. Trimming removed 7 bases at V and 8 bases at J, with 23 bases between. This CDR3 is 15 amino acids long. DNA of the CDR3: TGTGCCAGCACCCTGGGAGGGTCAAGGCTCGGGGGCTACACCTTC. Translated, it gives CASTLGGSRLGGYTF.

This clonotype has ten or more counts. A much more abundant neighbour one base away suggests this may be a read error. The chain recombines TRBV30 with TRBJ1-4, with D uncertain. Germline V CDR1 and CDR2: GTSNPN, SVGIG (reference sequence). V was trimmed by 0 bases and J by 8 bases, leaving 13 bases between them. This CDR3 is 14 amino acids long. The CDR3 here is CAWSVRQRREKLFF. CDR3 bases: TGTGCCTGGAGTGTACGCCAGAGGAGGGAAAAACTGTTTTTT.

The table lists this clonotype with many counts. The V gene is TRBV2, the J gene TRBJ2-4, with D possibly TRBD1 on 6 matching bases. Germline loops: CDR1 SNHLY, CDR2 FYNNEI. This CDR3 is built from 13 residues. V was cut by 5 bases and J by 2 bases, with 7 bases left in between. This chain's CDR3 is CASSQGTKNIQYF. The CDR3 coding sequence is TGTGCCAGCAGTCAGGGGACCAAAAACATTCAGTACTTC.

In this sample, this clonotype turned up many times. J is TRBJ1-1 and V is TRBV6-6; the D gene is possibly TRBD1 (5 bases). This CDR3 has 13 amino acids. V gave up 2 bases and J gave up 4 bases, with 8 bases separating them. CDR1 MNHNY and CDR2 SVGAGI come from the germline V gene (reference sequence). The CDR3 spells CASSYGQGTEAFF. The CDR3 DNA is TGTGCCAGCAGTTACGGGCAGGGCACTGAAGCTTTCTTT.

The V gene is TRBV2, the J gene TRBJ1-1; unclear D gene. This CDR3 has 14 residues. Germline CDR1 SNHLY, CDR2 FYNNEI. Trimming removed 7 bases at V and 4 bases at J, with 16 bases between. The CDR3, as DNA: TGTGCCAGCACCCATCAGCCCGGGCCCACTGAAGCTTTCTTT. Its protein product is CASTHQPGPTEAFF.

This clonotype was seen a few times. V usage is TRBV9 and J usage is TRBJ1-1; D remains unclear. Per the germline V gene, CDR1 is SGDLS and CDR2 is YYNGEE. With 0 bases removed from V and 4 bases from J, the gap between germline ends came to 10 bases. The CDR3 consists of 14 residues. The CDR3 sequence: CASSVGSVGTEAFF. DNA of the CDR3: TGTGCCAGCAGCGTAGGGAGCGTTGGCACTGAAGCTTTCTTT.

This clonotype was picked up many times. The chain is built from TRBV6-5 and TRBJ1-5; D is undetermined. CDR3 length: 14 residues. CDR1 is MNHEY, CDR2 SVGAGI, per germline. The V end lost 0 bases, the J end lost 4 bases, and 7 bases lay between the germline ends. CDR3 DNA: TGTGCCAGCAGTTACTCCCGGAAGAATCAGCCCCAGCATTTT. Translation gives CASSYSRKNQPQHF.